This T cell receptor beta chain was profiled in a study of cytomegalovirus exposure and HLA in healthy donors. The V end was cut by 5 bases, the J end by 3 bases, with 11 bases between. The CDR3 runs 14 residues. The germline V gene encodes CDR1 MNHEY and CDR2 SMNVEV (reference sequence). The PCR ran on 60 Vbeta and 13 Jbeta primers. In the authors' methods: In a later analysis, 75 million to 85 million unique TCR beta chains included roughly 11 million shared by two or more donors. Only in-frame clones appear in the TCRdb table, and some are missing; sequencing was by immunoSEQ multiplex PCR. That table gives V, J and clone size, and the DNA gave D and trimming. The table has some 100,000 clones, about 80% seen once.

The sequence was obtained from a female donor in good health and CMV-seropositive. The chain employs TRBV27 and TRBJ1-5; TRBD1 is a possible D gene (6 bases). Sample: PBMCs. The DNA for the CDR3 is TGTGCCAGCAGTCTCCGGACAGACAATCAGCCCCAGCATTTT. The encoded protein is CASSLRTDNQPQHF.